These T cell receptor beta chains were read from a single sample in a study of tumor-infiltrating T cells and Merkel cell polyomavirus. The method was immunoSEQ multiplex PCR; TCRdb's version includes in-frame clones alone and lacks a portion of them. Among hundreds of clones listed, 70% to 90% were seen once. Material: Merkel cell polyomavirus peptide tetramer+ CD8+ T cells sorted from blood. Receptors were obtained from a man in his sixties with Merkel cell carcinoma. CDR3s include the opening cysteine and the closing phenylalanine or tryptophan. Fields, in order: CDR3 protein, CDR3 DNA, J gene, V gene, clone size, D gene. The D gene is left open where the match is weak. Expanded clones get a size class; other rows say once, few or many, or leave the size out.

CASGPYNEQFF,TGTGCCAGTGGGCCCTACAATGAGCAGTTCTTC,TRBJ2-1,TRBV19,-,-
CASSLYEQGAYEQYF,TGTGCCAGCAGTTTATATGAACAGGGGGCCTACGAGCAGTACTTC,TRBJ2-7,TRBV28,once,TRBD1
CAWSKGKSYNEQFF,TGTGCCTGGAGTAAGGGGAAATCCTACAATGAGCAGTTCTTC,TRBJ2-1,TRBV30,few,-
CASSLGSGGFSEKLFF,TGTGCCAGCAGCTTAGGTTCGGGGGGCTTCAGTGAAAAACTGTTTTTT,TRBJ1-4,TRBV7-2,-,-
CASSASGQGYEQYF,TGTGCCAGCAGCGCCTCCGGGCAGGGCTACGAGCAGTACTTC,TRBJ2-7,TRBV9,once,-
CASSDRVGGYGYTF,TGTGCCAGCAGTGACAGGGTCGGTGGGTATGGCTACACCTTC,TRBJ1-2,TRBV7-8,-,TRBD1
CAWSVKGAYGYTF,TGTGCCTGGAGTGTAAAGGGGGCCTATGGCTACACCTTC,TRBJ1-2,TRBV30,-,TRBD1